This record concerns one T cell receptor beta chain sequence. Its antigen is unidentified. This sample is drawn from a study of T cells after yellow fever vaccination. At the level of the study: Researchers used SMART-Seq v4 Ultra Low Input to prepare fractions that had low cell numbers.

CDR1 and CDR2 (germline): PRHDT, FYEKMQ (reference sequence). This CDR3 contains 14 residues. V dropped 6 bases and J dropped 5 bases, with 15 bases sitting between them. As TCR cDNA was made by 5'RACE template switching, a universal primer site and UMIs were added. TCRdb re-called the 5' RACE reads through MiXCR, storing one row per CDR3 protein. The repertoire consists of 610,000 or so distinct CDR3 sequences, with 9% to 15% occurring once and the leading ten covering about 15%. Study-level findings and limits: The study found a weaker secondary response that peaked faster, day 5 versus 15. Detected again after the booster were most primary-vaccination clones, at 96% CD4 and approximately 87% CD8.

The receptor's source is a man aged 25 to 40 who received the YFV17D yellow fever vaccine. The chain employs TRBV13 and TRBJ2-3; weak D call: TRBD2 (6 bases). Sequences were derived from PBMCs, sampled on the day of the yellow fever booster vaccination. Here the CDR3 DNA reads TGTGCCAGCAGTGGGAGGAGTGTTGGAGATACGCAGTATTTT. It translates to CASSGRSVGDTQYF.